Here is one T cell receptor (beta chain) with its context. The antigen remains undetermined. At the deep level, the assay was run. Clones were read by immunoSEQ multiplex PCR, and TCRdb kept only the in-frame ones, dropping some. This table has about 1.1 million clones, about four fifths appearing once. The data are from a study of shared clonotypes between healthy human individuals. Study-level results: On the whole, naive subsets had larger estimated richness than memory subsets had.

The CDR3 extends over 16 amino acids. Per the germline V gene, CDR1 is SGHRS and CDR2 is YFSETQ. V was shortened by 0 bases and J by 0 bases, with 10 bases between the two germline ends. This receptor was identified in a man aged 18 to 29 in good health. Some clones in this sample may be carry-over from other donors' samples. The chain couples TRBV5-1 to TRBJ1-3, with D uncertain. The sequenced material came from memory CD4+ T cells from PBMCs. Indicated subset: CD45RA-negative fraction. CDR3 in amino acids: CASSLAAHSSGNTIYF. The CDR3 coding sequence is TGCGCCAGCAGCTTGGCCGCGCATAGCTCTGGAAACACCATATATTTT.